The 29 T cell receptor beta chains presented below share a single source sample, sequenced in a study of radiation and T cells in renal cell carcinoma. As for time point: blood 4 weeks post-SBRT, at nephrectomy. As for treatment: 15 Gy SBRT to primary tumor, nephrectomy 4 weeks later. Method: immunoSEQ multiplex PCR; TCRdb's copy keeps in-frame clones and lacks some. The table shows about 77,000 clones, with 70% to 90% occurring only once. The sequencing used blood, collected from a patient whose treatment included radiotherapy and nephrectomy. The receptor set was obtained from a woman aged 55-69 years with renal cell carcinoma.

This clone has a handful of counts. For the CDR3, the DNA is TGCGCCAGCAGCCAAGAGGTGGGACGGTGGGTACCCCTCCACTTT. Translated, it gives CASSQEVGRWVPLHF. This chain joins TRBV4-1 and TRBJ1-6; TRBD1 might be the D (5 bases). There are 15 residues in the CDR3. V was pared by 0 bases and J by 12 bases, with 15 bases between. CDR1 and CDR2 (germline): MGHRA, YSYEKL.

CDR3 sequence: CASRIQLSTGSYEQYF. For the CDR3, the DNA is TGTGCCAGCAGAATACAACTGTCAACAGGGAGCTACGAGCAGTACTTC. The chain has TRBV2 and TRBJ2-7, with D perhaps TRBD1 (6 bases). Germline V lookup: CDR1 SNHLY, CDR2 FYNNEI. The CDR3 sequence is 16 residues long. The germline V and J ends were trimmed by 6 bases and 3 bases, with 21 bases remaining between them.

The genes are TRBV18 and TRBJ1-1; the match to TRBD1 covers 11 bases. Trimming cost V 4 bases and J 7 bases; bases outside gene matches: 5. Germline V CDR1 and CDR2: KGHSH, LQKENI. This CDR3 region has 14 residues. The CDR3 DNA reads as TGTGCCAGCTCACGGGGACAGGGGGAGGGTGAAGCTTTCTTT. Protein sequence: CASSRGQGEGEAFF.

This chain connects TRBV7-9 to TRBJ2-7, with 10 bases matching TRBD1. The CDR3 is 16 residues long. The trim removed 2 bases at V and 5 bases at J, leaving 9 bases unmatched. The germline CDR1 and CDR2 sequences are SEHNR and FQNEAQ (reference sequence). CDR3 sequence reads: CASSLLMTGGTHEQYF. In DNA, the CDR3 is TGTGCCAGCAGCTTACTTATGACAGGGGGCACCCACGAGCAGTACTTC.

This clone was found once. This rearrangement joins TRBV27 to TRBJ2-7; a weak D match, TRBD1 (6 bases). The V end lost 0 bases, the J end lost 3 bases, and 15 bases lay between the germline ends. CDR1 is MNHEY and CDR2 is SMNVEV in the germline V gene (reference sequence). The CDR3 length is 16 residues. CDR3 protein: CASSLSAGTQNYEQYF. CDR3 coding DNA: TGTGCCAGCAGTTTATCGGCCGGGACACAAAACTACGAGCAGTACTTC.

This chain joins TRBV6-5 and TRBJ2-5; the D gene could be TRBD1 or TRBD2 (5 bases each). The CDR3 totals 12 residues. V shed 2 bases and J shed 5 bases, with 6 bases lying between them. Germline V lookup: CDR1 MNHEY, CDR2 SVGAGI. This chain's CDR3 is CASSYGGETQYF. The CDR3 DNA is TGTGCCAGCAGTTACGGGGGTGAGACCCAGTACTTC.

This CDR3 is CASSIRTDNEQFF. In nucleotides, the CDR3 is TGTGCCAGCAGTATCCGGACGGACAATGAGCAGTTCTTC. The rearrangement links TRBV2 to TRBJ2-1; no clear D gene. CDR1 SNHLY and CDR2 FYNNEI come from the germline V gene. The CDR3 runs 13 residues. Trimming pared 5 bases from V and 5 bases from J, leaving 10 bases between.

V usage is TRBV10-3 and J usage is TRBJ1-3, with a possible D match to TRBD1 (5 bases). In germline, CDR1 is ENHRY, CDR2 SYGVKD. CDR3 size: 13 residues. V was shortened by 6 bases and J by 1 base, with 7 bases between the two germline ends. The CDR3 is CAIRGGSGNTIYF. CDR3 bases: TGTGCCATCAGGGGGGGATCTGGAAACACCATATATTTT.

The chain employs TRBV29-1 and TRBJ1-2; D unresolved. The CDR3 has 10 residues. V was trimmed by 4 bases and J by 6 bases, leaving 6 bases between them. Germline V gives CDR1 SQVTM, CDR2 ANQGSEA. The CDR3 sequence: CSVGDNGYTF. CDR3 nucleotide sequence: TGCAGCGTTGGTGATAATGGCTACACCTTC.

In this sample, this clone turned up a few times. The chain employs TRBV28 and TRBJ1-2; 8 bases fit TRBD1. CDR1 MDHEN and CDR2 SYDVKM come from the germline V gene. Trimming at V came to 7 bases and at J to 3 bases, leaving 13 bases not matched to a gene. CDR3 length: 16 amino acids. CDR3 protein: CASNRSGTGLYYGYTF. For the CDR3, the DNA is TGTGCCAGCAATCGATCCGGGACAGGACTTTACTATGGCTACACCTTC.

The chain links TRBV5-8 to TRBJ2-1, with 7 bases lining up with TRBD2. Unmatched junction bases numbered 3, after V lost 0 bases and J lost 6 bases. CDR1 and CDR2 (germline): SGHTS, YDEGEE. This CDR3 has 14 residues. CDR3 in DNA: TGTGCCAGCAGCTTGGGCGGGAGTCCCAATGAGCAGTTCTTC. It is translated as CASSLGGSPNEQFF.

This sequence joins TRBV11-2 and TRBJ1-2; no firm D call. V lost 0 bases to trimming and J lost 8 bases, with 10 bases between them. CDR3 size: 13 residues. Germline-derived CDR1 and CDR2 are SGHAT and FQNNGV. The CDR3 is CASSLEALRGYTF. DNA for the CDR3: TGTGCCAGCAGCTTAGAGGCCCTCCGGGGCTACACCTTC.

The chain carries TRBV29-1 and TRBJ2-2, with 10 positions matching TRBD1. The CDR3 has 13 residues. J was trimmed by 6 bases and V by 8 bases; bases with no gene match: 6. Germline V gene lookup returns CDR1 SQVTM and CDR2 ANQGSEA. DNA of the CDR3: TGCAGCACAAGCGGACAGGGGGCCGGGGAGCTGTTTTTT. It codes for CSTSGQGAGELFF.

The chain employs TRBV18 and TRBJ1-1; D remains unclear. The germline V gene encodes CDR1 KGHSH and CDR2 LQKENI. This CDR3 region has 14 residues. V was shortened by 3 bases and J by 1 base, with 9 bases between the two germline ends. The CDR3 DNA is TGTGCCAGCTCACCGCAGGAGGGGAACACTGAAGCTTTCTTT. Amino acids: CASSPQEGNTEAFF.

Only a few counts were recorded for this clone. CDR3 sequence reads: CASSHGLGDFYEQYF. The CDR3 coding sequence is TGTGCCAGCAGCCACGGACTAGGGGACTTCTACGAGCAGTACTTC. The V call is TRBV5-6, the J call TRBJ2-7; 7 bases fit TRBD2. With V trimmed by 4 bases and J by 3 bases, 10 bases remained unmatched. The CDR3 covers 15 residues. Per the germline V gene, CDR1 is SGHDT and CDR2 is YYEEEE.

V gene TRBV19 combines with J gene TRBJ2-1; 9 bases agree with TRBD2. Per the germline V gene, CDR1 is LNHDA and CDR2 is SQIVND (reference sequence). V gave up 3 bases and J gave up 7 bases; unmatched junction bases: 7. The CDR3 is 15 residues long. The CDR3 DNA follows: TGTGCCAGTAGTATGGTTTCTAGCGGGAAAAATGAGCAGTTCTTC. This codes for CASSMVSSGKNEQFF.

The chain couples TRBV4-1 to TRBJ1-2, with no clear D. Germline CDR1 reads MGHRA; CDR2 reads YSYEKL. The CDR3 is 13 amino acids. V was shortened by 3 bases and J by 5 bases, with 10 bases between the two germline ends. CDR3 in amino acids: CASSHVLEYGYTF. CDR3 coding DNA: TGCGCCAGCAGCCATGTACTGGAGTATGGCTACACCTTC.

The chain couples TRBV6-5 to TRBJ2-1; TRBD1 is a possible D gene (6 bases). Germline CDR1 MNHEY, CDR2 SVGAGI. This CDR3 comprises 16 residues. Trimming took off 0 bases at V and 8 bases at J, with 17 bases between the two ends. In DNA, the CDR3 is TGTGCCAGCAGTTACTCCGCGACGGGCCGGACAGATGAGCAGTTCTTC. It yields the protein CASSYSATGRTDEQFF.

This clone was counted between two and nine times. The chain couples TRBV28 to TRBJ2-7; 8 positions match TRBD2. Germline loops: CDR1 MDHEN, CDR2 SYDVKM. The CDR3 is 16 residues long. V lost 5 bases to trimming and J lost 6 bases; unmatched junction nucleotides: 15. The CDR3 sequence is CASSPSVGRDQGEQYF. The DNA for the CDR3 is TGTGCCAGCAGTCCCTCGGTCGGGAGGGATCAGGGCGAGCAGTACTTC.

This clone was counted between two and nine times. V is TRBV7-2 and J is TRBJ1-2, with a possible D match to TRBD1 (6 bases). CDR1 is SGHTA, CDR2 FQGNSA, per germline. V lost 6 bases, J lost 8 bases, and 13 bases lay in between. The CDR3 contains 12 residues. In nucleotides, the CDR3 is TGTGCCAGCAGAGGGACACCTGGGGGCTACACCTTC. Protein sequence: CASRGTPGGYTF.

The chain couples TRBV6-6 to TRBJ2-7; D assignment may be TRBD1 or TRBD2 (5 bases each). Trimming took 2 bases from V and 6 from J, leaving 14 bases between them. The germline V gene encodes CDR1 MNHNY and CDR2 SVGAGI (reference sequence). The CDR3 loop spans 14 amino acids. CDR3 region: CASSYTRGSGEQYF. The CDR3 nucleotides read TGTGCCAGCAGTTACACCCGGGGCAGCGGCGAGCAGTACTTC.

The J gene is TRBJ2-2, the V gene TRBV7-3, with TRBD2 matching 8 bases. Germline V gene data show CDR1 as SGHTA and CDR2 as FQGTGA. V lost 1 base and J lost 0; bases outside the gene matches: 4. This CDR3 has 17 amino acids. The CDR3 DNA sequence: TGTGCCAGCAGCTTAAATAGCGGGAATCCGAACACCGGGGAGCTGTTTTTT. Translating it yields CASSLNSGNPNTGELFF.

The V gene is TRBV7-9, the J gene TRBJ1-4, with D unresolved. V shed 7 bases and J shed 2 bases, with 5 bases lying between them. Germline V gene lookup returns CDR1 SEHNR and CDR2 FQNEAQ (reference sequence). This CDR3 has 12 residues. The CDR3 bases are TGTGCCAGCATGGTTACTAATGAAAAACTGTTTTTT. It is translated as CASMVTNEKLFF.

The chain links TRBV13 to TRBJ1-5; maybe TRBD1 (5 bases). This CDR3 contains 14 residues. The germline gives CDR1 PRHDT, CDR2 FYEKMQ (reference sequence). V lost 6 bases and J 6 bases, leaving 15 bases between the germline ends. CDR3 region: CASSFGTGFQPQHF. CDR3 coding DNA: TGTGCCAGCAGTTTCGGGACGGGTTTTCAGCCCCAGCATTTT. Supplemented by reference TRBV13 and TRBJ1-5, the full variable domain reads AAGVIQSPRHLIKEKRETATLKCYPIPRHDTVYWYQQGPGQDPQFLISFYEKMQSDKGSIPDRFSAQQFSDYHSELNMSSLELGDSALYFCASSFGTGFQPQHFGDGTRLSIL.

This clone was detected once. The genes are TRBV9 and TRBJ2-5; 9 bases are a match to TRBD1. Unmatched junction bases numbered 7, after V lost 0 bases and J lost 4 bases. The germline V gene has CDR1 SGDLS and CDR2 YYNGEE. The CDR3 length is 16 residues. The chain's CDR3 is CASSVGYGTGLETQYF. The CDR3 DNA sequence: TGTGCCAGCAGCGTAGGTTATGGGACAGGGTTAGAGACCCAGTACTTC.

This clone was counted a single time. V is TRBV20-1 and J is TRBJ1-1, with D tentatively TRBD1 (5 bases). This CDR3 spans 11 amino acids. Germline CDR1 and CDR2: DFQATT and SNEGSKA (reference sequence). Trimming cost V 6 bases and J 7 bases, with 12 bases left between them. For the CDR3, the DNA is TGCAGTGCCATAAGGGACGGTGAAGCTTTCTTT. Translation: CSAIRDGEAFF.

The CDR3 reads CSVEGQVSDEQFF. CDR3 DNA: TGCAGCGTTGAAGGACAAGTTAGCGATGAGCAGTTCTTC. The rearrangement links TRBV29-1 to TRBJ2-1; D possibly corresponds to TRBD2 (5 bases). This CDR3 contains 13 residues. Germline V gives CDR1 SQVTM, CDR2 ANQGSEA. V gave up 1 base and J gave up 8 bases, with 12 bases separating them.

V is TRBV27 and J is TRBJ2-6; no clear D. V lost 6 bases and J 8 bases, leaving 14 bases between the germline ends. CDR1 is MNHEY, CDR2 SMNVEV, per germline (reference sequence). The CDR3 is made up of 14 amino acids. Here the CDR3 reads CASREPLGPNVLTF. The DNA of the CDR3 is TGTGCCAGCAGAGAACCTCTAGGGCCCAACGTCCTGACTTTC.

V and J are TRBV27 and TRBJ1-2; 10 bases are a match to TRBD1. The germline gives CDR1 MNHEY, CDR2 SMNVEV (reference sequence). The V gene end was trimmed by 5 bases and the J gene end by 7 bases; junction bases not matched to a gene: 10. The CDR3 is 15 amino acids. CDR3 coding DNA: TGTGCCAGCAGTCGGGCGGGACAGGGGTCAGGTGGCTACACCTTC. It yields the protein CASSRAGQGSGGYTF.